This TCR beta chain was sequenced for a study of glioma-infiltrating T cells. V lost 0 bases and J lost 7; bases outside the gene matches: 17. This CDR3 has 20 residues. CDR1 is SNHLY, CDR2 FYNNEI, per germline. Worth noting for this clonotype: The antigen is undetermined.

Notes on the study in general: Only very few CDR3 sequences appeared in both tissue and blood. Gliomas, especially low-grade, showed above-expected tissue-blood divergence; non-neoplastic patients showed below.

Using RNA template, CDR3s of TCR alpha and beta were amplified with iRepertoire arm-PCR. Input was roughly 100-450 ng of tissue mRNA or PBMC total RNA. TCRdb independently ran MiXCR on the multiplex PCR reads; one entry per CDR3 protein. The sample yields roughly 200,000 distinct CDR3 sequences, roughly two fifths seen once. The sample consisted of glioma tissue, nonneoplastic brain tissue, or PBMCs (not recorded which). This clonotype was sampled from a human donor with low-grade glioma or glioblastoma, undergoing nonglioma brain surgery, or in good health (not recorded which). This chain links TRBV2 with TRBJ2-1, with 11 positions matching TRBD2. In DNA, the CDR3 is TGTGCCAGCAGTGAAGCGGTTGGACAGATGACTAGCGGGGCGGAGAATGAGCAGTTCTTC. Amino acids: CASSEAVGQMTSGAENEQFF.